The next 23 T cell receptor beta chains were all read from a single sample in a study of cytomegalovirus exposure and HLA in healthy donors. The PCR ran on 60 Vbeta and 13 Jbeta primers. Data came from immunoSEQ multiplex PCR; TCRdb stores just in-frame clones and leaves some out. Its clone listing holds under 200,000 clones. Sample: PBMCs. Receptors originate from a young woman in good health and CMV-seropositive.

V and J are TRBV5-6 and TRBJ2-7, with 7 bases matching TRBD2. CDR1 and CDR2 from the germline V gene are SGHDT and YYEEEE. V trimming: 4 bases; J trimming: 2 bases; junction bases outside the gene matches: 3. The CDR3 length is 13 residues. The CDR3 bases are TGTGCCAGCAGCCCCGGGACTACCTACGAGCAGTACTTC. Amino acids: CASSPGTTYEQYF.

The CDR3 region has the DNA TGTGCCAGCAGCCCCGGGACAGGGGCCAACCAGCCCCAGCATTTT. Translating gives CASSPGTGANQPQHF. This sequence joins TRBV6-5 and TRBJ1-5; 10 bases line up with TRBD1. The trim removed 6 bases at V and 7 bases at J, leaving 9 bases unmatched. CDR1 and CDR2 (germline): MNHEY, SVGAGI. The CDR3 loop spans 15 amino acids.

The chain employs TRBV10-1 and TRBJ1-1; D is ambiguous. CDR3 length: 13 amino acids. CDR1 is WNHNN and CDR2 is SYGVQD in the germline V gene (reference sequence). Trimming took 6 bases from V and 4 from J, leaving 12 bases between them. CDR3 bases: TGCGCCAGCAGAGCAGACATACGCACTGAAGCTTTCTTT. Translated, it gives CASRADIRTEAFF.

The chain combines TRBV18 with TRBJ2-5; weak D call: TRBD2 (6 bases). The V and J ends lost 1 base and 4 bases respectively, with 16 bases between them. Looked up from germline, CDR1 is KGHSH and CDR2 is LQKENI. The CDR3 has 16 residues. In nucleotides, the CDR3 is TGTGCCAGCTCACCACTCATCGGGAGAACCGGAGAGACCCAGTACTTC. Its translation is CASSPLIGRTGETQYF.

The rearrangement links TRBV5-4 to TRBJ1-5; TRBD1 agrees at 8 bases. This CDR3 spans 16 amino acids. Trimming at V came to 1 base and at J to 2 bases, leaving 5 bases not matched to a gene. The germline CDR1 and CDR2 sequences are SGHNT and YYREEE (reference sequence). The CDR3 region has the DNA TGTGCCAGCAGCTTGTATGGACAGGGAGGCAATCAGCCCCAGCATTTT. Translating it yields CASSLYGQGGNQPQHF.

This chain links TRBV11-3 with TRBJ2-1, with TRBD2 matching 7 bases. Germline lookup yields CDR1 SGHNT and CDR2 YENEEA. J gave up 7 bases and V 0 bases, and 15 bases lay outside the gene matches. CDR3 size: 18 residues. The CDR3 loop reads CASSLDPTYLADGNEQFF. In DNA form, the CDR3 reads TGTGCCAGCAGCTTAGACCCCACTTACCTAGCGGACGGGAATGAGCAGTTCTTC.

V usage is TRBV4-2 and J usage is TRBJ2-3; TRBD1 agrees at 7 bases. The CDR3 length is 17 residues. CDR1 LGHNA and CDR2 YNFKEQ come from the germline V gene. Trimming took 0 bases from V and 3 from J; bases not matched to a gene: 9. CDR3 sequence reads: CASSQEPRPGGTDTQYF. In DNA form, the CDR3 reads TGTGCCAGCAGCCAAGAGCCCCGCCCAGGGGGAACAGATACGCAGTATTTT.

The gene calls are TRBV14 and TRBJ2-5; D possibly corresponds to TRBD2 (6 bases). This CDR3 has 15 residues. V was pared by 4 bases and J by 2 bases, with 14 bases between. Germline values: CDR1 SGHDN, CDR2 FVKESK. CDR3 DNA sequence: TGTGCCAGCAGCCTATTATCGGCGGGACAAGAGACCCAGTACTTC. Its protein product is CASSLLSAGQETQYF.

V and J are TRBV7-4 and TRBJ2-4; 7 bases align to TRBD1. V trimming: 1 base; J trimming: 1 base; junction bases outside the gene matches: 4. CDR3 length: 16 residues. Germline V gives CDR1 SGHVT, CDR2 SQSDAQ. The CDR3 spells CASSLDRGYAKNIQYF. DNA of the CDR3: TGTGCCAGCAGCTTAGACAGGGGCTACGCCAAAAACATTCAGTACTTC.

The rearrangement links TRBV27 to TRBJ1-1, with no clear D. The length of the CDR3 is 13 residues. The germline V and J ends were trimmed by 5 bases and 1 base, with 8 bases remaining between them. Germline values: CDR1 MNHEY, CDR2 SMNVEV (reference sequence). The CDR3 loop is CASSPTRNTEAFF. The CDR3 bases are TGTGCCAGCAGTCCAACCAGGAACACTGAAGCTTTCTTT.

This sequence joins TRBV29-1 and TRBJ2-5; tentatively, D is TRBD2 (6 bases). The CDR3 has 12 residues. Germline-derived CDR1 and CDR2 are SQVTM and ANQGSEA. V lost 3 bases and J lost 5, with 10 bases in between. CDR3 amino acids: CSVDGLAETQYF. CDR3 DNA: TGCAGCGTTGATGGTCTAGCGGAGACCCAGTACTTC.

The V gene is TRBV9, the J gene TRBJ2-3; D not certain. V was clipped by 7 bases and J by 6 bases, with 6 bases between them. Germline CDR1 SGDLS, CDR2 YYNGEE. CDR3 size: 10 residues. CDR3: CASGSDTQYF. The CDR3 DNA reads as TGTGCCAGCGGTAGCGATACGCAGTATTTT.

The CDR3 region is CAWSKPSAGRDTQYF. The CDR3 DNA reads as TGTGCCTGGAGTAAACCGTCGGCGGGGCGAGATACGCAGTATTTT. The V gene is TRBV30, the J gene TRBJ2-3, with D tentatively TRBD2 (6 bases). V was cut by 2 bases and J by 5 bases, with 17 bases left in between. The germline gives CDR1 GTSNPN, CDR2 SVGIG (reference sequence). The CDR3 consists of 15 residues.

V and J are TRBV5-1 and TRBJ2-7; weak D call: TRBD1 (5 bases). Germline CDR1 and CDR2: SGHRS and YFSETQ. The length of the CDR3 is 15 residues. The V end was cut by 3 bases, the J end by 3 bases, with 16 bases between. The CDR3 spells CASSSQGSGYYEQYF. The DNA for the CDR3 is TGCGCCAGCAGCTCCCAAGGGTCAGGGTACTACGAGCAGTACTTC. The full variable domain, its missing parts supplied by reference TRBV5-1 and TRBJ2-7, is KAGVTQTPRYLIKTRGQQVTLSCSPISGHRSVSWYQQTPGQGLQFLFEYFSETQRNKGNFPGRFSGRQFSNSRSEMNVSTLELGDSALYLCASSSQGSGYYEQYFGPGTRLTVT.

The chain uses TRBV5-1 and TRBJ2-3; the match to TRBD2 covers 11 bases. CDR1 and CDR2 from the germline V gene are SGHRS and YFSETQ. The CDR3 is 17 residues long. The V gene end was trimmed by 4 bases and the J gene end by 5 bases; junction bases not matched to a gene: 12. The CDR3 is CASSKTSGETTGDTQYF. The DNA for the CDR3 is TGCGCCAGCAGCAAGACTAGCGGGGAGACCACCGGAGATACGCAGTATTTT.

The V gene is TRBV6-1, the J gene TRBJ2-1; TRBD2 is a possible D gene (5 bases). The CDR3 has 14 residues. V shed 6 bases and J shed 5 bases, with 14 bases lying between them. The germline V gene has CDR1 MNHNS and CDR2 SASEGT. CDR3 sequence: CASSPRERNNEQFF. The DNA of the CDR3 is TGTGCCAGCAGCCCCCGGGAACGTAACAATGAGCAGTTCTTC.

This rearrangement joins TRBV7-2 to TRBJ1-2; D is possibly TRBD1 (5 bases). Germline CDR1 SGHTA, CDR2 FQGNSA. V was shortened by 3 bases and J by 7 bases, with 12 bases between the two germline ends. This CDR3 is 13 amino acids long. In DNA, the CDR3 is TGTGCCAGCAGCTTGGAGGGGCGCTTTGGCTACACCTTC. As protein: CASSLEGRFGYTF.

The chain joins TRBV5-1 to TRBJ2-5; 13 nucleotides line up with TRBD2. This CDR3 is 15 amino acids long. Germline CDR1 reads SGHRS; CDR2 reads YFSETQ. After removal of 3 bases from V and 11 bases from J, the junction contained 10 bases not matched to a gene. The CDR3 reads CASSSTSGGPGEQYF. The DNA of the CDR3 is TGCGCCAGCAGCTCGACTAGCGGGGGGCCTGGGGAGCAGTACTTC.

The chain combines TRBV4-1 with TRBJ1-2, with 8 bases that match TRBD1. CDR3 size: 14 residues. The germline CDR1 and CDR2 sequences are MGHRA and YSYEKL. Trimming took 1 base from V and 4 from J; bases not matched to a gene: 2. For the CDR3, the DNA is TGCGCCAGCAGCCAAGCCACAGGGGGCTATGGCTACACCTTC. Encoded protein: CASSQATGGYGYTF.

CDR3 nucleotides: TGCGCCAGCAGCTTGGGATCTCTTGGGCCGTTCTTC. Residues: CASSLGSLGPFF. The V call is TRBV5-1, the J call TRBJ2-1; D remains unclear. The CDR3 is 12 amino acids. With 0 bases removed from V and 15 bases from J, the gap between germline ends came to 13 bases. Germline CDR1 is SGHRS and CDR2 is YFSETQ.

CDR3 in amino acids: CASSKREGHYNEQFF. The CDR3 region has the DNA TGTGCCAGCAGCAAGCGGGAGGGGCATTACAATGAGCAGTTCTTC. J is TRBJ2-1 and V is TRBV7-2; 10 nucleotides line up with TRBD2. CDR1 is SGHTA, CDR2 FQGNSA, per germline. The CDR3 totals 15 residues. With V trimmed by 5 bases and J by 4 bases, 5 bases remained unmatched.

V gene TRBV19 combines with J gene TRBJ2-1, with TRBD2 identical over 8 bases. This CDR3 region has 16 residues. V lost 3 bases and J lost 8; bases outside the gene matches: 12. CDR1 is LNHDA and CDR2 is SQIVND in the germline V gene (reference sequence). CDR3 residues: CASSIGFQRENHEQFF. DNA for the CDR3: TGTGCCAGTAGTATTGGTTTCCAGCGGGAGAATCATGAGCAGTTCTTC.

This chain connects TRBV2 to TRBJ1-4, with 8 positions matching TRBD1. CDR1 SNHLY and CDR2 FYNNEI come from the germline V gene. The CDR3 sequence is 14 residues long. J gave up 7 bases and V 3 bases, and 4 bases lay outside the gene matches. DNA for the CDR3: TGTGCCAGCAGTGAGGACAGGGAAGGTGAAAAACTGTTTTTT. Protein: CASSEDREGEKLFF.